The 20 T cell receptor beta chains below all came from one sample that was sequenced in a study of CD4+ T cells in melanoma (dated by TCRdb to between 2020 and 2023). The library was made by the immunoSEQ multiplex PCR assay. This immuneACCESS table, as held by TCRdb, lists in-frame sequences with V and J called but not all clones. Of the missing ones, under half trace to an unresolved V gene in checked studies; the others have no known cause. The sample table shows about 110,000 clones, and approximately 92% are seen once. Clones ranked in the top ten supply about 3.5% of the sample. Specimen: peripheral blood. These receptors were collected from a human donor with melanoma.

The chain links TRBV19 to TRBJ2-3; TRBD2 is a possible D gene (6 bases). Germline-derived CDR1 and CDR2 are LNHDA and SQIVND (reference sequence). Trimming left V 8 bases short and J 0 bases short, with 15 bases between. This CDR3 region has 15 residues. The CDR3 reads CASQKGGLSTDTQYF. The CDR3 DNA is TGTGCCAGTCAGAAGGGAGGCCTTAGCACAGATACGCAGTATTTT.

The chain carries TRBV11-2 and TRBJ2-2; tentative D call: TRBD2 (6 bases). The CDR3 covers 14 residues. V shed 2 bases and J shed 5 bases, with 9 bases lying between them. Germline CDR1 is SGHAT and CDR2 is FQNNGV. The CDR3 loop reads CASSLPRGTGELFF. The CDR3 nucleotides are TGTGCCAGCAGCTTACCCCGGGGGACCGGGGAGCTGTTTTTT.

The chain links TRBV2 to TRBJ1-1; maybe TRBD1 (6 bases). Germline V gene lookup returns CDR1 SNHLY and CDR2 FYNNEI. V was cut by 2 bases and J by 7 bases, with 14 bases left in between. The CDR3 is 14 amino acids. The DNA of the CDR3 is TGTGCCAGCAGTGAACTACAGGGTGTAAGTGAAGCTTTCTTT. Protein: CASSELQGVSEAFF. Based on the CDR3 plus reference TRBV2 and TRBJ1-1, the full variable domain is EPEVTQTPSHQVTQMGQEVILRCVPISNHLYFYWYRQILGQKVEFLVSFYNNEISEKSEIFDDQFSVERPDGSNFTLKIRSTKLEDSAMYFCASSELQGVSEAFFGQGTRLTVV.

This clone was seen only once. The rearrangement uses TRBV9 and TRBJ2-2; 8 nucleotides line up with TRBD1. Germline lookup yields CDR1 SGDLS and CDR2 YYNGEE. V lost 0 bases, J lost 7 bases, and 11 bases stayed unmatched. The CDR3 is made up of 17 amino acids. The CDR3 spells CASSVVVTGALVGELFF. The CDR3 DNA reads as TGTGCCAGCAGCGTAGTAGTGACAGGGGCACTTGTCGGGGAGCTGTTTTTT.

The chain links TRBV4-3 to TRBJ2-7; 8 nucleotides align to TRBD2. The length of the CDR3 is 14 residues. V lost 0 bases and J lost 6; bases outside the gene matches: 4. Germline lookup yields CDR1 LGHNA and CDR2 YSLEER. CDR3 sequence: CASSQDWAGGEQYF. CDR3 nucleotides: TGCGCCAGCAGCCAAGATTGGGCGGGGGGCGAGCAGTACTTC.

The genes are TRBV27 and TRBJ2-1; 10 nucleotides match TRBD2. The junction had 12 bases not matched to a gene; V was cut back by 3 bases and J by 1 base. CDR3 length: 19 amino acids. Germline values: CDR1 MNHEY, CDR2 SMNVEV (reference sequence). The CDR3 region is CASSLEVAGGVISYNEQFF. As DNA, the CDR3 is TGTGCCAGCAGTTTGGAGGTAGCGGGAGGTGTAATTTCCTACAATGAGCAGTTCTTC.

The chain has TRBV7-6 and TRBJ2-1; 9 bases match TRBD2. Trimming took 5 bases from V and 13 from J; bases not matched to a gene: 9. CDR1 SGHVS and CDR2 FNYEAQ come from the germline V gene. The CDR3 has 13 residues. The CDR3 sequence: CASSQGTSRYQFF. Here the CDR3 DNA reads TGTGCCAGCAGCCAGGGGACTAGCCGATACCAGTTCTTC.

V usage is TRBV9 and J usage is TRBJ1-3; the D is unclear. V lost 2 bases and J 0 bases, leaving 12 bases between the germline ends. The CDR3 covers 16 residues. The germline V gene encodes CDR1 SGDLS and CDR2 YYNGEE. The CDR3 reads CASSVDSPGSGNTIYF. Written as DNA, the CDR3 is TGTGCCAGCAGCGTCGACTCCCCGGGCTCTGGAAACACCATATATTTT.

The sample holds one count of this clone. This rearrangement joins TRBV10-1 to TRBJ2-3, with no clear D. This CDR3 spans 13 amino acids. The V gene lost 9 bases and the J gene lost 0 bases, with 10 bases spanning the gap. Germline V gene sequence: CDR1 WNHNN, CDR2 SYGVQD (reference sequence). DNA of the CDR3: TGCGCCAGGTCTTTTAGAAGCACAGATACGCAGTATTTT. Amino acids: CARSFRSTDTQYF.

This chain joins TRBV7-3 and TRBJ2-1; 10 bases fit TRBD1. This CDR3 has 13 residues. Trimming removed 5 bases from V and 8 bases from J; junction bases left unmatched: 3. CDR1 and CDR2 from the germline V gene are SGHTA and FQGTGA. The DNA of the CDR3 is TGTGCCAGCAGCATGACAGGGGGCGATGAGCAGTTCTTC. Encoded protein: CASSMTGGDEQFF.

CDR3 amino acids: CASSVDPGETQYF. DNA of the CDR3: TGTGCCAGCAGCGTAGATCCGGGAGAGACCCAGTACTTC. The J gene is TRBJ2-5, the V gene TRBV9, with unresolved D. The V and J ends lost 0 bases and 4 bases respectively, with 7 bases between them. CDR1 is SGDLS and CDR2 is YYNGEE in the germline V gene. The CDR3 has 13 residues.

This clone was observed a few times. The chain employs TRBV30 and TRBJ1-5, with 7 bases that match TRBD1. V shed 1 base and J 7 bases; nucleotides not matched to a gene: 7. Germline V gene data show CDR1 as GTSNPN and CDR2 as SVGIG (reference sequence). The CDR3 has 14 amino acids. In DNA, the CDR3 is TGTGCCTGGAGTGCCGTCTACAGGGGCCAGCCCCAGCATTTT. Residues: CAWSAVYRGQPQHF.

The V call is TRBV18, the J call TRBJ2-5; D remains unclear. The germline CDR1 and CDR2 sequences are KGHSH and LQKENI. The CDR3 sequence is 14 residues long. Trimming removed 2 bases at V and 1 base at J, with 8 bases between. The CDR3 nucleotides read TGTGCCAGCTCACCAAAGCTCACCCAAGAGACCCAGTACTTC. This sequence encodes CASSPKLTQETQYF.

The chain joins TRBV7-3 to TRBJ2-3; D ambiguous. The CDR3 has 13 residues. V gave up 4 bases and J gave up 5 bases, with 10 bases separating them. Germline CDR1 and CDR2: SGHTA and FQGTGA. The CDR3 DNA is TGTGCCAGCAGCTCCCCCTCGGTAGATACGCAGTATTTT. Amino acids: CASSSPSVDTQYF. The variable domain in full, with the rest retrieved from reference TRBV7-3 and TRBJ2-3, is GAGVSQTPSNKVTEKGKYVELRCDPISGHTALYWYRQSLGQGPEFLIYFQGTGAADDSGLPNDRFFAVRPEGSVSTLKIQRTERGDSAVYLCASSSPSVDTQYFGPGTRLTVL.

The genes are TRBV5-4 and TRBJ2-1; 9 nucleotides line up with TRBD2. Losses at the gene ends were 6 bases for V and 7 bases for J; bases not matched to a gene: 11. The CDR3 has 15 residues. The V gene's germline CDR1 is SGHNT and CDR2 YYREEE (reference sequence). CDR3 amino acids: CASTSSGLALNEQFF. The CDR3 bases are TGTGCCAGCACGTCCTCGGGACTAGCTTTAAATGAGCAGTTCTTC.

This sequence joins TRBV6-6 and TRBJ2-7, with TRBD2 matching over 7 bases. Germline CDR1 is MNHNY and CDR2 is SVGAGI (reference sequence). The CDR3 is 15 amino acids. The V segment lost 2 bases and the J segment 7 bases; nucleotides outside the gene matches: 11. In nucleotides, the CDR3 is TGTGCCAGCAGTTACGTAACAGCCCAAGCGGGAGAGCAGTACTTC. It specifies CASSYVTAQAGEQYF.

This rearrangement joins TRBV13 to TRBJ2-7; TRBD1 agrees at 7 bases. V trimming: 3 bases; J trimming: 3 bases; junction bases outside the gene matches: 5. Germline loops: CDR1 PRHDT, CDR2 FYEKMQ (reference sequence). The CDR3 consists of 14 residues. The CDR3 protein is CASSLSQGNYEQYF. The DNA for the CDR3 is TGTGCCAGCAGCTTGTCACAGGGGAACTACGAGCAGTACTTC.

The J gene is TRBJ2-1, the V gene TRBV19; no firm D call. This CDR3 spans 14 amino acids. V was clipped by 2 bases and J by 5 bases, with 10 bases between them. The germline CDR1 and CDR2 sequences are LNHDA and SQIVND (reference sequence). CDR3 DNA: TGTGCCAGTAGTATACAGAAAACAAACAATGAGCAGTTCTTC. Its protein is CASSIQKTNNEQFF.

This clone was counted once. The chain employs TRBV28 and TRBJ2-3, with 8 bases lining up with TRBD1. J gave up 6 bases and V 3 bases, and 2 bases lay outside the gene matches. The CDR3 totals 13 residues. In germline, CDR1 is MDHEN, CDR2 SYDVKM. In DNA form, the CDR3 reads TGTGCCAGCAGTTTCCGACAGGGGGATACGCAGTATTTT. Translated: CASSFRQGDTQYF.

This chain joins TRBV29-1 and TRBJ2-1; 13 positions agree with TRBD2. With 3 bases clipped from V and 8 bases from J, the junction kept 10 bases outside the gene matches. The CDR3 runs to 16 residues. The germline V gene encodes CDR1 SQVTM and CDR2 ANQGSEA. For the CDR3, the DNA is TGCAGCGTTGAGGGACTAGCGGGGTTGCCTTCGGATGAGCAGTTCTTC. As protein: CSVEGLAGLPSDEQFF.